This is a list of T cell receptor beta chains from one sample in a study of blood T cell repertoires in COVID-19. Profiled with immunoSEQ multiplex PCR; TCRdb holds only in-frame clones, not every one. The sample contains some 270,000 clones, about 90% of which appear only once. Sequences were obtained from PBMCs or T cells enriched from blood (not recorded which). These TCRs come from a woman in her 30s with acute COVID-19. Both conserved end residues are part of each CDR3. Fields, in order: V gene, CDR3 protein.

TRBV9 CASSAPSGAGAYNEQFF
TRBV4-2 CASSQDRGGALGNEQFF
TRBV2 CASSQGQGGQGYTF
TRBV27 CASNILAGGPTGELFF
TRBV29-1 CSAMAAPLNTEAFF
TRBV29-1 CSVAEGDPNQPQHF
TRBV24-1 CATSDPGLVFNEQFF
TRBV28 CASRPSGKSNQPQHF
TRBV27 CASSLEDGGTEAFF
TRBV28 CASTAQGPSTDTQYF
TRBV27 CASSSWTGGNEKLFF
TRBV28 CASSLDRDDYEQYF
TRBV7-8 CASSFWGTTNGDEQFF
TRBV5-1 CASSGGTGGDNSQETQYF
TRBV28 CASSLSQGYGELFF
TRBV6-5 CASSHGGNTEAFF
TRBV10-2 CASSEFLAGAVGEQFF
TRBV2 CAIPVRERSYNEQFF
TRBV7-9 CASSSGDLYEQYF
TRBV6-5 CASSYRQGKTYEQYF
TRBV5-8 CASSATGTGLDEQFF
TRBV30 CAWRPTGEKLFF
TRBV9 CASSVALAGRGNEQFF
TRBV6-2/TRBV6-3 CASSYLAIAGDRDNEQFF
TRBV3-1/TRBV3-2 CASSLSAGGGTGELFF
TRBV11-1 CASSFGQNTEAFF
TRBV3-1/TRBV3-2 CASSQRLGGDTQYF
TRBV7-2 CASSLGLAGGYEQYF
TRBV6-5 CASSYAKSTDTQYF
TRBV15 CATSREGTSAIMWGTGELFF
TRBV27 CASSFSTGNQPQHF
TRBV27 CASSPPGVGNQPQHF
TRBV7-2 CASSLDLAGAYEQYF
TRBV29-1 CSVVAGRNTGELFF
TRBV10-3 CAISASGGASGYTF
TRBV4-1 CASSPFTGNTEAFF
TRBV5-1 CASRTGSYEQYF
TRBV6-5 CASSHPSRDEQYF
TRBV28 CASSLGGSGRGDEQYF
TRBV9 CASSATGNTEAFF
TRBV6-5 CASRRDSSYEQYF
TRBV2 CASRRRVSTNEKLFF
TRBV9 CASSRQGWDSPLHF
TRBV27 CASSLGTSGRPGELFF
TRBV24-1 CATSDQPWTSGLTYEQYF
TRBV5-4 CASSFAGPSYEQYF
TRBV6-6 CASSSSSNQPQHF
TRBV5-4 CASSPWTRVMNEQFF
TRBV9 CASSGSGVNTGELFF
TRBV6-5 CASSPRAAGGELFF
TRBV7-3 CASSPGFTGELFF
TRBV27 CASSPITGKGYTF